Below are 5 T cell receptor beta chains sequenced from a single sample in a study of PD-L1 blockade in urothelial cancer. Time point given: pretreatment peripheral blood. Produced via immunoSEQ multiplex PCR; TCRdb's table is partial and in-frame only. Counted here are roughly 40,000 clones, approximately 93% occurring once; the ten biggest clones make up roughly 12%. The sequencing here drew on PBMCs, taken around atezolizumab (anti-PD-L1) treatment. The receptor set was obtained from an older woman with urothelial cancer.

The chain has TRBV6-6 and TRBJ1-2; tentatively, D is TRBD1 (5 bases). Germline V gene sequence: CDR1 MNHNY, CDR2 SVGAGI (reference sequence). Trimming pared 7 bases from V and 0 bases from J, leaving 18 bases between. The CDR3 is 16 residues long. The CDR3 DNA is TGTGCCAGCAACGATATCCCGCCGACAGCTAACTATGGCTACACCTTC. Translation: CASNDIPPTANYGYTF.

The chain couples TRBV5-6 to TRBJ1-2; 7 nucleotides match TRBD1. This CDR3 comprises 15 residues. Germline CDR1 SGHDT, CDR2 YYEEEE. V lost 4 bases and J lost 4; bases outside the gene matches: 10. The CDR3 is CASSRQGSSSYGYTF. In DNA form, the CDR3 reads TGTGCCAGCAGCCGACAGGGATCCTCTTCCTATGGCTACACCTTC.

The V and J genes are TRBV6-1 and TRBJ1-2; D gene uncertain. The germline V and J ends were trimmed by 0 bases and 8 bases, with 16 bases remaining between them. Germline lookup yields CDR1 MNHNS and CDR2 SASEGT. The CDR3 sequence is 15 residues long. The CDR3 DNA reads as TGTGCCAGCAGTGAAGCGCTTCGTCCCGTGCGCGGCTACACCTTC. Protein product: CASSEALRPVRGYTF.

The chain is built from TRBV10-3 and TRBJ1-5; 9 bases map to TRBD1. Germline trimming cut 9 bases from V and 0 bases from J; bases unmatched to any gene: 3. The germline V gene encodes CDR1 ENHRY and CDR2 SYGVKD. The CDR3 runs to 14 residues. For the CDR3, the DNA is TGTGCCATTAGGGACAGGGATAGCAATCAGCCCCAGCATTTT. Its protein product is CAIRDRDSNQPQHF.

The count of this clone is one. This chain joins TRBV7-2 and TRBJ2-1; D perhaps matches TRBD2 (5 bases). Germline loops: CDR1 SGHTA, CDR2 FQGNSA. V shed 2 bases and J shed 4 bases, with 18 bases lying between them. The CDR3 is made up of 17 amino acids. The CDR3 protein is CASSLNPGIGVYNEQFF. CDR3 nucleotide sequence: TGTGCCAGCAGCTTAAATCCGGGGATCGGGGTTTACAATGAGCAGTTCTTC.